The 9 T cell receptor beta chains given below trace back to one sample, sequenced in a study of metastatic and nonmetastatic thyroid tumors. Thyroid surgery was performed in patients who had received no treatment beforehand. Using MiXCR, TCRdb reanalyzed the PCR reads. The sample lists 20,000 to 25,000 clones; around 11% were seen once. Sequenced input: blood. The receptor set was obtained from a female donor with papillary thyroid cancer or a benign thyroid nodule (not recorded which). Some clones in this sample may be carry-over from other donors' samples.

This clone was counted many times. The chain joins TRBV7-2 to TRBJ2-5; D possibly corresponds to TRBD1 (5 bases). CDR1 and CDR2 from the germline V gene are SGHTA and FQGNSA. The CDR3 has 16 amino acids. Trimming shortened V by 5 bases and J by 2 bases, and 18 bases separated the two germline ends. CDR3 protein: CASSPGEGEKQETQYF. As DNA, the CDR3 is TGTGCCAGCAGCCCCGGAGAAGGGGAAAAGCAAGAGACCCAGTACTTC.

The chain combines TRBV20-1 with TRBJ2-3; the D is unclear. Trimming shortened V by 5 bases and J by 5 bases, and 14 bases separated the two germline ends. The CDR3 loop spans 13 amino acids. Germline lookup yields CDR1 DFQATT and CDR2 SNEGSKA (reference sequence). The CDR3 loop reads CSAPQSLEDTQYF. In nucleotides, the CDR3 is TGCAGTGCTCCCCAAAGCCTGGAAGATACGCAGTATTTT.

This clone was counted only a few times. This sequence joins TRBV6-5 and TRBJ1-2; TRBD1 agrees at 8 bases. CDR3 length: 18 amino acids. The J segment lost 4 bases and the V segment lost 6 bases, leaving 19 bases of the junction unmatched. Germline CDR1 and CDR2: MNHEY and SVGAGI. This chain's CDR3 is CASSRQPSGQGVVYGYTF. In DNA, the CDR3 is TGTGCCAGCAGCCGCCAGCCTTCTGGACAGGGTGTTGTCTATGGCTACACCTTC.

This clone showed up just a few times. The rearrangement uses TRBV28 and TRBJ1-6, with D perhaps matching TRBD1 (5 bases). Trimming removed 1 base from V and 3 bases from J, with 7 bases in between. Germline loops: CDR1 MDHEN, CDR2 SYDVKM. The CDR3 extends over 15 amino acids. The CDR3 nucleotides read TGTGCCAGCAGTTTATCAGGGTACTATAATTCACCCCTCCACTTT. Translation: CASSLSGYYNSPLHF.

This clone has at least ten counts. The V gene is TRBV2, the J gene TRBJ1-3, with D tentatively TRBD1 (6 bases). V was clipped by 7 bases and J by 1 base, with 11 bases between them. CDR1 SNHLY and CDR2 FYNNEI come from the germline V gene. The CDR3 extends over 14 amino acids. The CDR3 sequence: CASTRGGSGNTIYF. The CDR3 DNA reads TGTGCCAGCACCAGGGGTGGGTCTGGAAACACCATATATTTT.

V and J are TRBV7-3 and TRBJ2-4, with TRBD1 identical over 7 bases. V lost 2 bases to trimming and J lost 3 bases; unmatched junction nucleotides: 7. Germline V gene data show CDR1 as SGHTA and CDR2 as FQGTGA. This CDR3 is 16 amino acids long. The CDR3 DNA reads as TGTGCCAGCAGCTTAGTAACCGGGACAGTCAAAAACATTCAGTACTTC. Its translation is CASSLVTGTVKNIQYF.

This clone occurred a few times. The chain recombines TRBV19 with TRBJ2-2; D remains unclear. CDR3 length: 15 amino acids. CDR1 is LNHDA and CDR2 is SQIVND in the germline V gene (reference sequence). V dropped 1 base and J dropped 3 bases, with 9 bases sitting between them. CDR3: CASSIARVDTGELFF. The DNA of the CDR3 is TGTGCCAGTAGTATAGCAAGGGTTGACACCGGGGAGCTGTTTTTT.

This clone has more than one count but fewer than ten. The chain combines TRBV2 with TRBJ2-7; no definite D call. The CDR3 contains 12 residues. Per the germline V gene, CDR1 is SNHLY and CDR2 is FYNNEI. The ends were cut back, 6 bases at V and 2 bases at J, with 8 bases in the middle. Here the CDR3 DNA reads TGTGCCAGCAGGAATATAGCCTACGAGCAGTACTTC. Amino acid sequence: CASRNIAYEQYF.

This clone came up many times. Given a much more abundant clone one base away, this may be a read error. This CDR3 is CASSYSSQGGELFF. CDR3 coding DNA: TGTGCCAGCAGTTACTCGAGTCAGGGCGGGGAGCTGTTTTTC. The J gene is TRBJ2-2, the V gene TRBV6-5, with D possibly matching TRBD2 (6 bases). Germline loops: CDR1 MNHEY, CDR2 SVGAGI. The CDR3 runs to 14 residues.